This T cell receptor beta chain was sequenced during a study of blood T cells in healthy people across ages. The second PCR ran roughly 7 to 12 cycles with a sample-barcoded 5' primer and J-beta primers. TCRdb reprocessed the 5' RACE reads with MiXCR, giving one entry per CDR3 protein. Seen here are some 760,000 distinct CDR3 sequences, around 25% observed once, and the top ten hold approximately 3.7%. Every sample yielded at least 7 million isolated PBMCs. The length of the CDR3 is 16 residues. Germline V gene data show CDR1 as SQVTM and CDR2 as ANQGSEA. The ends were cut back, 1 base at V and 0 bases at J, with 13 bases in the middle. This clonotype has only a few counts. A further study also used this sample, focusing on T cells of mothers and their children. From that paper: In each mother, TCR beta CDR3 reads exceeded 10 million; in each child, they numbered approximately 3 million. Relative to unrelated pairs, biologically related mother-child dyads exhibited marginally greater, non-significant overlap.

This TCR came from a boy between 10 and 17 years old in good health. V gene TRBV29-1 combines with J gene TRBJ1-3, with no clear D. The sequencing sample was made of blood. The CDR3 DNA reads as TGCAGCGTTGAAGTCTTAAGGTCAACCTCTGGAAACACCATATATTTT. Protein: CSVEVLRSTSGNTIYF.